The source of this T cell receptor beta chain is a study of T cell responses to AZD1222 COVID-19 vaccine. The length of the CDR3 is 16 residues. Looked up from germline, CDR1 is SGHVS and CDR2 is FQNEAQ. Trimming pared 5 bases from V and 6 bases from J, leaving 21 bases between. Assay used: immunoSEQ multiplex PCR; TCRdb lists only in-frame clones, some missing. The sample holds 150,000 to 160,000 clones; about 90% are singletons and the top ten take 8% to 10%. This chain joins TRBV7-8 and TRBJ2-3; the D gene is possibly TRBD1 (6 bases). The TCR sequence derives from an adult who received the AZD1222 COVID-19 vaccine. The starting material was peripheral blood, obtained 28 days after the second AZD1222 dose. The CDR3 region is CASSPDGTSLWDTQYF. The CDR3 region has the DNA TGTGCCAGCAGCCCTGACGGGACATCCCTATGGGATACGCAGTATTTT.